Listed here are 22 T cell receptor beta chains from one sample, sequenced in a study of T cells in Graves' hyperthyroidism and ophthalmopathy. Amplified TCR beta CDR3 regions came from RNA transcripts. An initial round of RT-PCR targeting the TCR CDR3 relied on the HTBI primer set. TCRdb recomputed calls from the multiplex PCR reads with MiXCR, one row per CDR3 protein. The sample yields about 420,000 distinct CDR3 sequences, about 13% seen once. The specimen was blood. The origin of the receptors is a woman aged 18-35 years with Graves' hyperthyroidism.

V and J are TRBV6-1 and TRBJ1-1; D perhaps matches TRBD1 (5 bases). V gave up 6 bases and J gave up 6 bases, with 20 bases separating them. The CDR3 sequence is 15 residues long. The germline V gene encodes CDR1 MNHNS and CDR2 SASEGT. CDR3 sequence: CASSRDPGGGSEAFF. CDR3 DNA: TGTGCCAGCAGCCGGGACCCGGGTGGGGGGTCTGAAGCTTTCTTT.

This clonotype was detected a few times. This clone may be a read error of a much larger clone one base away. The CDR3 region is CASSPGDPYEQYF. The CDR3 region has the DNA TGCGCCAGCAGCCCCGGGGACCCCTACGAGCAGTACTTC. The chain joins TRBV5-1 to TRBJ2-7; D possibly uses TRBD1 or TRBD2 (5 bases each). In germline, CDR1 is SGHRS, CDR2 YFSETQ. V was clipped by 4 bases and J by 2 bases, with 10 bases between them. The CDR3 loop spans 13 amino acids.

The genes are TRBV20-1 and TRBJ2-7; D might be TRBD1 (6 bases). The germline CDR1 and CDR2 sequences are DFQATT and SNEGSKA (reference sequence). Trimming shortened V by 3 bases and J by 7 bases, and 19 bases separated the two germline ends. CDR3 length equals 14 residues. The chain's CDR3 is CSARLELGAEEQYF. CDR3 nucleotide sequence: TGCAGTGCTAGGTTGGAATTGGGGGCAGAAGAGCAGTACTTC.

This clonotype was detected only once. The CDR3 region has the DNA TGCAGTGCGGAGAGGGGGCGGAAAGCGGGGGATGAGCAGTTCTTC. As protein: CSAERGRKAGDEQFF. The chain combines TRBV20-1 with TRBJ2-1, with D possibly matching TRBD2 (8 bases). Germline V gene sequence: CDR1 DFQATT, CDR2 SNEGSKA (reference sequence). This CDR3 has 15 amino acids. V lost 6 bases and J lost 8, with 23 bases in between.

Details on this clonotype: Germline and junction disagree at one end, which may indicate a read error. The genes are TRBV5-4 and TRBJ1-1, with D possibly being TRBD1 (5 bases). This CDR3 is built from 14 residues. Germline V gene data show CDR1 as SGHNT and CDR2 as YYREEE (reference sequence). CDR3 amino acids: CASSLARANTEAIF. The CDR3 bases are TGTGCCAGCAGCTTGGCCAGGGCGAACACTGAAGCTATCTTT.

The DNA of the CDR3 is TGTGCCAGCAGCTTGGGTCTCGCGCCGAGGTCACCCCTCCACTTT. This sequence encodes CASSLGLAPRSPLHF. This rearrangement joins TRBV5-4 to TRBJ1-6; D gene ambiguous. The CDR3 loop spans 15 amino acids. With 0 bases removed from V and 10 bases from J, the gap between germline ends came to 14 bases. Germline loops: CDR1 SGHNT, CDR2 YYREEE (reference sequence). Combining the CDR3 with reference TRBV5-4 and TRBJ1-6 gives the whole variable domain ETGVTQSPTHLIKTRGQQVTLRCSSQSGHNTVSWYQQALGQGPQFIFQYYREEENGRGNFPPRFSGLQFPNYSSELNVNALELDDSALYLCASSLGLAPRSPLHFGNGTRLTVT.

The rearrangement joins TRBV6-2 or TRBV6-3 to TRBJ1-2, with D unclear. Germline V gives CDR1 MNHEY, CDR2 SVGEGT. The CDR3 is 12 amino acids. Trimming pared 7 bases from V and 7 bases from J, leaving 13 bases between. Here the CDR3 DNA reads TGTGCCAGCACGTCCGGGTCCTGTGGCTACACCTTC. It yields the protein CASTSGSCGYTF.

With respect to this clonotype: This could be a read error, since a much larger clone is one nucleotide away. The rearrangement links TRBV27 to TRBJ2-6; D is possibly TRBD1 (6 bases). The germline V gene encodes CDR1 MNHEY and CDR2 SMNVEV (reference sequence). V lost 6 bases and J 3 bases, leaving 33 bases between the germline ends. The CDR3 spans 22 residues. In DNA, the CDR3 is TGTGCCAGCAGCATAAAGGGAACCCTAACTGGGGGCAAGCTGGGTGGGGCCAACGTCCTGACTTTC. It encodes CASSIKGTLTGGKLGGANVLTF.

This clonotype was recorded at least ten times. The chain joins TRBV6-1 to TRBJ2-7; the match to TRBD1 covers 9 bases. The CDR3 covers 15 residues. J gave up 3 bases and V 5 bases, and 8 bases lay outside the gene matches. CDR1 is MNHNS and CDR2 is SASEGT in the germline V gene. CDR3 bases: TGTGCCAGCAGTAAACCGGGACAGGGCTACTACGAGCAGTACTTC. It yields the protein CASSKPGQGYYEQYF.

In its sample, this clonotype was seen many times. The CDR3: CASSYGSLADEQFF. The DNA of the CDR3 is TGTGCCAGCAGCTACGGGTCCCTAGCGGATGAGCAGTTCTTC. The V gene is TRBV11-2, the J gene TRBJ2-1; 7 nucleotides line up with TRBD2. Germline V lookup: CDR1 SGHAT, CDR2 FQNNGV. The V and J ends lost 4 bases and 8 bases, in that order; junction bases with no gene match: 8. The CDR3 runs to 14 residues.

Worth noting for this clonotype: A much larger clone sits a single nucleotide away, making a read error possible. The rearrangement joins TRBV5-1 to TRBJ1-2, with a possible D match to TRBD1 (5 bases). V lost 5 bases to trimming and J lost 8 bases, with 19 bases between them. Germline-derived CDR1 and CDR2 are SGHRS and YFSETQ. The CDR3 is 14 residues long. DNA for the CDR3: TGCGCCAGCAGACCGGGACTCACTCAGGAGGGCTACACCTTC. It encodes CASRPGLTQEGYTF.

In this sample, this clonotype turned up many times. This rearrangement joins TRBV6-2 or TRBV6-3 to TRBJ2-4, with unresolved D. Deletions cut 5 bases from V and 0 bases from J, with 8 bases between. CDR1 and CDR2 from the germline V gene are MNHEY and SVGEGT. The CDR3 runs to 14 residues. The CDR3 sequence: CASSQQLAKNIQYF. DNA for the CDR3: TGTGCCAGCAGTCAACAGCTAGCCAAAAACATTCAGTACTTC.

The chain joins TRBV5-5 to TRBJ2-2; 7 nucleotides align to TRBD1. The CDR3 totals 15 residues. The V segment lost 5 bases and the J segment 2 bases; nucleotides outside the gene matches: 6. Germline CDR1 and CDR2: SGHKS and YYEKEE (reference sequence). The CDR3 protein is CASRSTGVNTGELFF. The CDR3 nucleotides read TGTGCCAGCAGATCAACAGGGGTCAACACCGGGGAGCTGTTTTTT.

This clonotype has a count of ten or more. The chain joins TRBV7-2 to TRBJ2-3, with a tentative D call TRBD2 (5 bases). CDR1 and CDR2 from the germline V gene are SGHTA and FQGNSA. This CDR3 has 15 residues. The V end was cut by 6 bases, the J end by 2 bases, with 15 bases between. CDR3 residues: CASRGLLRPTDTQYF. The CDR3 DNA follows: TGTGCCAGCAGAGGACTCTTACGGCCCACAGATACGCAGTATTTT.

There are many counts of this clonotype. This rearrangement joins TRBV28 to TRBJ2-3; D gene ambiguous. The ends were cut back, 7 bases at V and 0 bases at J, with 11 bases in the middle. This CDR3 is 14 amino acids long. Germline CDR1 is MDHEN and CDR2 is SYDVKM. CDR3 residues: CASNGDTSTDTQYF. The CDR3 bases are TGTGCCAGCAATGGGGATACTAGCACAGATACGCAGTATTTT.

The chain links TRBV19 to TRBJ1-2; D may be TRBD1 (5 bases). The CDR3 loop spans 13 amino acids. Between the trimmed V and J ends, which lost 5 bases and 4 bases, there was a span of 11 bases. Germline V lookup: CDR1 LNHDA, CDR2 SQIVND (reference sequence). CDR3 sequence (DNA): TGTGCCAGTAGTGCGGGGGTAGGCTATGGCTACACCTTC. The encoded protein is CASSAGVGYGYTF.

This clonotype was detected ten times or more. The CDR3 DNA follows: TGTGCCAGCAGTGAAATAGTGGGCGCCTTCTATGGCTACACCTTC. It codes for CASSEIVGAFYGYTF. The chain couples TRBV6-1 to TRBJ1-2, with D unresolved. The V gene's germline CDR1 is MNHNS and CDR2 SASEGT. Deletions cut 2 bases from V and 4 bases from J, with 14 bases between. The CDR3 is made up of 15 amino acids.

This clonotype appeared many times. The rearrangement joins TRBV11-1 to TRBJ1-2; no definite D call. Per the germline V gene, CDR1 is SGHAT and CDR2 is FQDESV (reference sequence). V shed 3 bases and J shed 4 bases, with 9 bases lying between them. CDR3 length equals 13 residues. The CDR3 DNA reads TGTGCCAGCAGCTTGGGAGAGGGCTATGGCTACACCTTC. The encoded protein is CASSLGEGYGYTF.

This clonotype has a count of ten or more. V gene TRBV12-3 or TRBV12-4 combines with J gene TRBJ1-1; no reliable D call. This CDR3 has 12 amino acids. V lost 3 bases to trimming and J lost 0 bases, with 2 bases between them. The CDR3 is CASSFVNTEAFF. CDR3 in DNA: TGTGCCAGCAGTTTTGTGAACACTGAAGCTTTCTTT.

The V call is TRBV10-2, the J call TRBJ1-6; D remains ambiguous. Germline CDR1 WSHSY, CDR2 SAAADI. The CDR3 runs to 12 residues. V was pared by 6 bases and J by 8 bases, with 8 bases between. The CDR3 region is CASRAVDSPLHF. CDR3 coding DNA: TGCGCCAGCAGGGCAGTGGATTCACCCCTCCACTTT.

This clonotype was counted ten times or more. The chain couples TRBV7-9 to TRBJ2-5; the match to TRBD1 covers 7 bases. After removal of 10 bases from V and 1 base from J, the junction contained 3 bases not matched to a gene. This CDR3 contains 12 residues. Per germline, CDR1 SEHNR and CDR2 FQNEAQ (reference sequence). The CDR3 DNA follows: TGTGCCACCAGACAGGGCCAAGAGACCCAGTACTTC. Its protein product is CATRQGQETQYF. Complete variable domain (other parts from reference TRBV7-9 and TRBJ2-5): DTGVSQNPRHKITKRGQNVTFRCDPISEHNRLYWYRQTLGQGPEFLTYFQNEAQLEKSRLLSDRFSAERPKGSFSTLEIQRTEQGDSAMYLCATRQGQETQYFGPGTRLLVL.

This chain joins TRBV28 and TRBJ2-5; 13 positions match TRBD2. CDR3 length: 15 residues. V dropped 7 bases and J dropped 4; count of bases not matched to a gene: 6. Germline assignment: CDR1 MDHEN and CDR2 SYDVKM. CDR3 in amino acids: CASTLRTSGGETQYF. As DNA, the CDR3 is TGTGCCAGCACCCTAAGGACTAGCGGGGGAGAGACCCAGTACTTC.